This TCR beta chain is drawn from a study of a mutant IDH1 vaccine in newly diagnosed glioma. Study overall: There were approximately 62% males and about 38% females among treated patients, whose mean age was about 40 years.

As concerns this clone: Its antigen is undetermined.

The protocol was immunoSEQ multiplex PCR, while the TCRdb copy is restricted to in-frame clones and leaves out a portion. The sample carries over 30,000 clones, 80% to 90% recorded once. Germline V gene data show CDR1 as SGHRS and CDR2 as YFSETQ. The CDR3 covers 13 residues. V lost 1 base to trimming and J lost 5 bases, with 9 bases between them. Time point: week 47, end of study. A single vaccine dose contained 300 ug of mutant IDH1 20-mer peptide, and topical imiquimod was used with it. Each donor presented with a new WHO grade 3 or 4 astrocytoma that tested IDH1-mutant and showed ATRX loss. The sample here was PBMCs, taken from a glioma patient whose treatment included an IDH1 peptide vaccine. This sequence was found in a woman aged 25 to 45 with glioma. The genes are TRBV5-1 and TRBJ2-5; D assignment may be TRBD1 or TRBD2 (5 bases each). CDR3 in DNA: TGCGCCAGCAGCTTGTCGGGGCCTGAGACCCAGTACTTC. This encodes CASSLSGPETQYF.